This T cell receptor beta chain was documented in a study of radiation and T cells in renal cell carcinoma. V was pared by 7 bases and J by 6 bases, with 16 bases between. Germline V gene sequence: CDR1 LNHDA, CDR2 SQIVND (reference sequence). The CDR3 covers 14 residues. The data were produced by immunoSEQ multiplex PCR, yet TCRdb's version contains in-frame clones alone and is incomplete. The sample yields some 120,000 clones, 85% to 90% seen once. Regarding time point: blood 2 weeks post-SBRT. The treatment here: 15 Gy SBRT to primary tumor, nephrectomy 4 weeks later. The source was blood, collected from a patient whose treatment included radiotherapy and nephrectomy. The V gene is TRBV19, the J gene TRBJ2-1; D gene ambiguous. This sequence was found in a woman between 65 and 79 years old with renal cell carcinoma. The DNA of the CDR3 is TGTGCCAGTACCCAAAACGTATTGGGCAATGAGCAGTTCTTC. Translated, it gives CASTQNVLGNEQFF.